This TCR beta chain was recorded in a study of blood T cells in healthy people across ages. This CDR3 is 15 amino acids long. Per the germline V gene, CDR1 is MNHEY and CDR2 is SVGAGI. V was pared by 5 bases and J by 2 bases, with 14 bases between. In this sample, this clonotype turned up a few times. It was with a sample-barcoded 5' primer and a J-beta primer mix that a second PCR of about 6 to 12 cycles was run. TCRdb redid the calling of the 5' RACE reads with MiXCR, one entry per CDR3 protein. The sample lists some 640,000 distinct CDR3 sequences; over 45% were seen once. The chain joins TRBV6-5 to TRBJ2-3, with D perhaps matching TRBD2 (6 bases). The sequenced sample was blood. This TCR was recovered from an older woman in good health. Here the CDR3 DNA reads TGTGCCAGCAGTGGACCCGGGGAGGTCACAGATACGCAGTATTTT. As protein: CASSGPGEVTDTQYF.